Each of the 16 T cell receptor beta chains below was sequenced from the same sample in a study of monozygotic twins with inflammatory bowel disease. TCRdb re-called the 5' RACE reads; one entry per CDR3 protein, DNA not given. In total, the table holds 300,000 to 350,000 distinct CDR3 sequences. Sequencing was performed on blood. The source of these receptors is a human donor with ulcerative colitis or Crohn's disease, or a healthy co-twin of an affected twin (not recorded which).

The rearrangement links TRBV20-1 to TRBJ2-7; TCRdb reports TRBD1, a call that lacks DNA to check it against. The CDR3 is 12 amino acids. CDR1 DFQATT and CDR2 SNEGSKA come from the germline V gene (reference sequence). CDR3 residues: CSARQGAYEQYF.

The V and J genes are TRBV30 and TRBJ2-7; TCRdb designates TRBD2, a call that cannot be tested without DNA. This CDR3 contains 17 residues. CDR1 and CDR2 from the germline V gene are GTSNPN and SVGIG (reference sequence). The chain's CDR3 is CAWSGFMAGDFSYEQYF.

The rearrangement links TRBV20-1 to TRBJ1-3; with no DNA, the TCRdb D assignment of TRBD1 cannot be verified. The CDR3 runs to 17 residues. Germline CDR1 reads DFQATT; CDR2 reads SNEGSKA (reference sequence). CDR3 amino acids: CSARDRRTASSGNTIYF.

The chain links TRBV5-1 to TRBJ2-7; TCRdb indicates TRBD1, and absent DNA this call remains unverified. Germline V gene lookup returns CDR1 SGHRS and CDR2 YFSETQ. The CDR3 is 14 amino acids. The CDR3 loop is CASSFQVGGYEQYF.

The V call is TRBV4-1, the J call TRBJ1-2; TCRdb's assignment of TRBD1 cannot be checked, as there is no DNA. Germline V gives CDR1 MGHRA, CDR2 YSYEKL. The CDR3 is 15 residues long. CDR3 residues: CASSQDWGINYGYTF.

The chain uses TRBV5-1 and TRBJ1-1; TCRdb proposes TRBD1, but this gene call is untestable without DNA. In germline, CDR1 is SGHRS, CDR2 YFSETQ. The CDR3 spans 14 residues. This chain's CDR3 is CASSLGESGTEAFF.

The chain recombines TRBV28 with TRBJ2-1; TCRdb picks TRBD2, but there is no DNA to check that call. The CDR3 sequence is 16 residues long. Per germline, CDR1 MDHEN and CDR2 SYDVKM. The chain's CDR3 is CASSPPLTSGGNEQFF.

The CDR3 here is CASSSGRGGYTF. V gene TRBV7-2 combines with J gene TRBJ1-2. The CDR3 spans 12 residues. Germline CDR1 is SGHTA and CDR2 is FQGNSA.

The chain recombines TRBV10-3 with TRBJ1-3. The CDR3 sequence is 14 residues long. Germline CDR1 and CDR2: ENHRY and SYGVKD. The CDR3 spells CAISETYSGNTIYF.

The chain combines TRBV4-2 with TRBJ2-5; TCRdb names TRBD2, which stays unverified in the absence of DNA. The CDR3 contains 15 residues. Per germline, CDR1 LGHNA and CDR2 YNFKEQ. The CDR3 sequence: CASSQGTSRGETQYF.

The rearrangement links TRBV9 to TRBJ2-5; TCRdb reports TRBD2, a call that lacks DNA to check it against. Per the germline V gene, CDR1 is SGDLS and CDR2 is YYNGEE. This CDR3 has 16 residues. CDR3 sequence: CASSGTSGRWEETQYF.

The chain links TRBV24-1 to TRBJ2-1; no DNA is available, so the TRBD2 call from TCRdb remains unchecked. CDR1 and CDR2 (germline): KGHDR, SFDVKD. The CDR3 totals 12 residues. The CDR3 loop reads CATSDLGREQFF.

The CDR3 region is CASSGQVVPSYEQYF. The chain joins TRBV5-1 to TRBJ2-7; TCRdb's assignment of TRBD1 cannot be checked, as there is no DNA. CDR1 and CDR2 (germline): SGHRS, YFSETQ. This CDR3 region has 15 residues.

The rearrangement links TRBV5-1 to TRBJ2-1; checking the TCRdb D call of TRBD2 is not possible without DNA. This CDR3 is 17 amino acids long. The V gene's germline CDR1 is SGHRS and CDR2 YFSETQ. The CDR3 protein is CASSLGLAGYFYNEQFF. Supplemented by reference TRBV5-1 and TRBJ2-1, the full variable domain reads KAGVTQTPRYLIKTRGQQVTLSCSPISGHRSVSWYQQTPGQGLQFLFEYFSETQRNKGNFPGRFSGRQFSNSRSEMNVSTLELGDSALYLCASSLGLAGYFYNEQFFGPGTRLTVL.

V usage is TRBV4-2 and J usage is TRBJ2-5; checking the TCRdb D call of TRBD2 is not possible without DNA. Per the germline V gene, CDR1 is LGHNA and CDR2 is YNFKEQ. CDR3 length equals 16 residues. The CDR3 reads CASSQGLAGGEETQYF.

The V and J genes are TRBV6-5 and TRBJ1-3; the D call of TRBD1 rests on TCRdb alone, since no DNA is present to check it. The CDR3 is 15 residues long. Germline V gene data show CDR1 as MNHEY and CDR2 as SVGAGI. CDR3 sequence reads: CASSTSGQSGNTIYF.